This T cell receptor (beta chain) was identified during a study of blood T cell repertoires in COVID-19. On the study more broadly: Whether acute or convalescent, the COVID-19 samples came from the United States, Italy and Spain. T cells, B-cell-depleted T cells, or PBMCs provided the cDNA or gDNA that served as material.

In the study's own analysis: Estimates of nucleated cell counts were drawn from the amplification of reference gene primers. Sequenced by immunoSEQ multiplex PCR; TCRdb stores in-frame clones only, minus some. V, J and clone size derive from that table, while D and trimming were established from the DNA sequence. The sample contains 200,000 or so clones, roughly four fifths of which appear only once. Germline V gene sequence: CDR1 SGHTA, CDR2 FQGTGA. V dropped 1 base and J dropped 1 base, with 10 bases sitting between them. CDR3 length equals 16 residues. The J gene is TRBJ2-2, the V gene TRBV7-3; TRBD1 is a possible D gene (6 bases). Specimen: peripheral blood. The TCR originated in a man aged 30 to 39 with active or convalescent COVID-19. The CDR3 DNA follows: TGTGCCAGCAGCTTAATGGGGGCGGGGAACACCGGGGAGCTGTTTTTT. Amino acids: CASSLMGAGNTGELFF.